The sequence of this TCR beta chain was determined in a study of identical twins. Points from the study as a whole: Alpha sequences that were out-of-frame and twin-shared showed an excess of low generation probability.

This clonotype showed up many times. Its antigen is still unknown. The authors used template switching to add a universal primer site and gave cDNA unique molecular identifiers. TCRdb independently ran MiXCR on the 5' RACE reads; one entry per CDR3 protein. The top ten clones hold roughly 2% of a sample with 640,000 or so distinct CDR3 sequences, approximately 6% of them seen once. This CDR3 spans 15 amino acids. CDR1 is DFQATT, CDR2 SNEGSKA, per germline (reference sequence). With 3 bases clipped from V and 2 bases from J, the junction kept 5 bases outside the gene matches. Sequenced sample: naive T cells sorted from blood. The receptor's source is a man aged 18 to 29 in good health. The chain recombines TRBV20-1 with TRBJ2-1, with 9 bases identical to TRBD2. For the CDR3, the DNA is TGCAGTGCTAGCCTCGCTAGCGGGACCTACAATGAGCAGTTCTTC. Translation gives CSASLASGTYNEQFF.